The 13 T cell receptor beta chains below were found in one sample sequenced in a study of T cell repertoires in cytomegalovirus infection. TCRdb reprocessed the reads with MiXCR, giving one entry per CDR3 protein. The sample includes about 890,000 distinct CDR3 sequences, roughly 30% of them seen just once. What these receptors recognize is not known. Sequences were derived from cultured CD8+ T cells from PBMCs, sampled from culture after CMV antigen stimulation. The receptor source for this set is a human donor in good health (CMV status not recorded). Some clones in this sample may be carry-over from other donors' samples.

This clonotype was found many times. The chain links TRBV7-8 to TRBJ2-3; 11 bases are shared with TRBD2. This CDR3 is 20 amino acids long. J was trimmed by 0 bases and V by 2 bases; bases with no gene match: 13. Germline-derived CDR1 and CDR2 are SGHVS and FQNEAQ. CDR3 nucleotides: TGTGCCAGCAGCTTACCTATCACCTCACTAGCGGGGGAAAGCACAGATACGCAGTATTTT. This codes for CASSLPITSLAGESTDTQYF.

With respect to this clonotype: A much larger clone lies a single base off, so this may be a read error. The rearrangement uses TRBV7-9 and TRBJ2-1, with D unresolved. Germline lookup yields CDR1 SEHNR and CDR2 FQNEAQ (reference sequence). Trimming pared 2 bases from V and 5 bases from J, leaving 7 bases between. This CDR3 region has 13 residues. The CDR3 protein is CASSLNSHNEQFF. The DNA of the CDR3 is TGTGCCAGCAGCTTAAATTCCCACAATGAGCAGTTCTTC.

The chain joins TRBV4-3 to TRBJ1-2; 9 nucleotides align to TRBD1. Unmatched junction bases numbered 4, after V lost 2 bases and J lost 6 bases. The CDR3 runs to 14 residues. The germline CDR1 and CDR2 sequences are LGHNA and YSLEER. CDR3 residues: CASSQPTGGDGYTF. CDR3 coding DNA: TGCGCCAGCAGCCAACCGACAGGGGGAGATGGCTACACCTTC.

J is TRBJ1-1 and V is TRBV4-3; D is unresolved. V was clipped by 2 bases and J by 4 bases, with 11 bases between them. Germline loops: CDR1 LGHNA, CDR2 YSLEER. The CDR3 loop spans 14 amino acids. CDR3 DNA: TGCGCCAGCAGCCAATTCCGGGGAGGCACTGAAGCTTTCTTT. Its translation is CASSQFRGGTEAFF.

This clonotype was found a few times. This chain uses TRBV19 with TRBJ2-3; unclear D gene. V lost 10 bases and J lost 7, with 21 bases in between. CDR1 and CDR2 (germline): LNHDA, SQIVND (reference sequence). The CDR3 loop spans 14 amino acids. This CDR3 reads CATSTSKGFYTQYF. The CDR3, as DNA: TGTGCCACCTCGACTTCAAAAGGCTTTTATACGCAGTATTTT.

This clonotype was counted a single time. At one end, the junction sequence differs from germline, possibly due to a read error. The chain recombines TRBV19 with TRBJ2-1; 9 positions agree with TRBD1. The CDR3 is made up of 14 amino acids. Germline V CDR1 and CDR2: LNHDA, SQIVND (reference sequence). The CDR3 here is CVSSIGTGRNEQFF. In DNA, the CDR3 is TGTGTCAGTAGTATAGGGACAGGGAGGAATGAGCAGTTCTTC. Looking up the rest from reference TRBV19 and TRBJ2-1 gives the full variable domain: DGGITQSPKYLFRKEGQNVTLSCEQNLNHDAMYWYRQDPGQGLRLIYYSQIVNDFQKGDIAEGYSVSREKKESFPLTVTSAQKNPTAFYLCVSSIGTGRNEQFFGPGTRLTVL.

A few counts support this clonotype. The chain is built from TRBV7-9 and TRBJ1-2; a possible D gene is TRBD1 (6 bases). Germline V gives CDR1 SEHNR, CDR2 FQNEAQ (reference sequence). The CDR3 is 15 residues long. Trimming removed 5 bases from V and 4 bases from J, with 17 bases in between. The CDR3 sequence: CASSGRDIGSYGYTF. The DNA of the CDR3 is TGTGCCAGCAGCGGAAGGGACATCGGATCCTATGGCTACACCTTC.

The gene calls are TRBV5-1 and TRBJ2-3; TRBD1 agrees at 10 bases. The length of the CDR3 is 16 residues. V was pared by 4 bases and J by 5 bases, with 10 bases of the junction left unmatched. CDR1 and CDR2 from the germline V gene are SGHRS and YFSETQ. CDR3 region: CASSHPGTGDLDTQYF. CDR3 bases: TGCGCCAGCAGCCATCCCGGGACAGGGGACCTAGATACGCAGTATTTT.

The V and J genes are TRBV20-1 and TRBJ1-2; D might be TRBD1 (6 bases). Germline values: CDR1 DFQATT, CDR2 SNEGSKA (reference sequence). The CDR3 consists of 13 residues. Trimming pared 6 bases from V and 0 bases from J, leaving 11 bases between. The CDR3 DNA reads as TGCAGTGCGAAGGACAGCTCTAACTATGGCTACACCTTC. It translates to CSAKDSSNYGYTF.

The rearrangement uses TRBV5-1 and TRBJ2-1; unclear D gene. The V gene's germline CDR1 is SGHRS and CDR2 YFSETQ. V lost 4 bases and J 0 bases, leaving 14 bases between the germline ends. The CDR3 extends over 16 amino acids. The CDR3 nucleotides read TGCGCCAGCAGCCTACCGTCAGCCCCCTCCTACAATGAGCAGTTCTTC. Translating it yields CASSLPSAPSYNEQFF.

The J gene is TRBJ2-6, the V gene TRBV12-3 or TRBV12-4; no clear D. The CDR3 covers 15 residues. V gave up 3 bases and J gave up 3 bases, with 9 bases separating them. The CDR3 nucleotides are TGTGCCAGCAGTTTGGCTGGGGTTGGGGCCAACGTCCTGACTTTC. This encodes CASSLAGVGANVLTF.

The gene calls are TRBV7-9 and TRBJ1-5, with unresolved D. Per the germline V gene, CDR1 is SEHNR and CDR2 is FQNEAQ (reference sequence). This CDR3 has 15 residues. The germline V and J ends were trimmed by 7 bases and 4 bases, with 17 bases remaining between them. In DNA form, the CDR3 reads TGTGCCAGCACCCTAGGTCCAGCCCCAAATCAGCCCCAGCATTTT. This translates into CASTLGPAPNQPQHF.

A few counts support this clonotype. The rearrangement joins TRBV7-6 to TRBJ2-1; TRBD2 matches at 11 bases. V lost 4 bases, J lost 5 bases, and 13 bases stayed unmatched. The CDR3 is made up of 18 amino acids. Germline CDR1 reads SGHVS; CDR2 reads FNYEAQ. CDR3 nucleotides: TGTGCCAGCAGCTCGATGATGGTAGGGACTAGCGGCAACAATGAGCAGTTCTTC. Translating gives CASSSMMVGTSGNNEQFF.